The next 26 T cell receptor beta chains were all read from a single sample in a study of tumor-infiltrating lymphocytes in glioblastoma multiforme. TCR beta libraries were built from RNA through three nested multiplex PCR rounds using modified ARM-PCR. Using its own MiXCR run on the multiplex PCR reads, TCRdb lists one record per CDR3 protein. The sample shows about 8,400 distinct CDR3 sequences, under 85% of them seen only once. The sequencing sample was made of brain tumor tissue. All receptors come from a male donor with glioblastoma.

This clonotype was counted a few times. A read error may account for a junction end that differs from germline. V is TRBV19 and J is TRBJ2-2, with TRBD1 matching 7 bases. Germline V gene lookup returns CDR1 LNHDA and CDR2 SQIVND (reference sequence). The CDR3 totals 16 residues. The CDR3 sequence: CASSAVDGTDTGELFF. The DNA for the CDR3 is TGTGCTAGTAGTGCGGTTGACGGGACAGACACCGGGGAGCTGTTTTTT. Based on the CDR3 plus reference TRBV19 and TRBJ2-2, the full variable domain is DGGITQSPKYLFRKEGQNVTLSCEQNLNHDAMYWYRQDPGQGLRLIYYSQIVNDFQKGDIAEGYSVSREKKESFPLTVTSAQKNPTAFYLCASSAVDGTDTGELFFGEGSRLTVL.

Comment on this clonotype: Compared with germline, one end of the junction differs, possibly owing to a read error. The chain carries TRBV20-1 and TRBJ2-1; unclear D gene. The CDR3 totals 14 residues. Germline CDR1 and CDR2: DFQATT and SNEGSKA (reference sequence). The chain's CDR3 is CSARDEAGMYEKFF. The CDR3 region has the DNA TGCAGTGCTAGAGATGAGGCAGGAATGTATGAGAAGTTCTTC.

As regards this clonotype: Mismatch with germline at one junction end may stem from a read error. The CDR3 is CDSSQDRYRGNYGYIF. CDR3 coding DNA: TGCGACAGCAGCCAGGATCGATACAGGGGAAACTATGGCTACATCTTC. The chain has TRBV4-1 and TRBJ1-2; 7 positions match TRBD1. CDR3 length: 16 amino acids. CDR1 and CDR2 (germline): MGHRA, YSYEKL.

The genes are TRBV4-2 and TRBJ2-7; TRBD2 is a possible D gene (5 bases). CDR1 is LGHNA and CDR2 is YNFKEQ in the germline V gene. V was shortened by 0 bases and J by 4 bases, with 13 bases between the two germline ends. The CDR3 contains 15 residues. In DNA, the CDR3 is TGTGCCAGCAGCCAAGATAGAGGGCCGGAGTACGAGCAGTACGTC. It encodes CASSQDRGPEYEQYV.

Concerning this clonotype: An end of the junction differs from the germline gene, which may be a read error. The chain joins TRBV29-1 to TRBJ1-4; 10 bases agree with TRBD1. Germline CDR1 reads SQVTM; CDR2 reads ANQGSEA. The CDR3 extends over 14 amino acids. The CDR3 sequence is CGVRTGGTNEQLFF. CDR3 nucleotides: TGCGGCGTTAGGACAGGGGGGACTAATGAACAACTGTTTTTT.

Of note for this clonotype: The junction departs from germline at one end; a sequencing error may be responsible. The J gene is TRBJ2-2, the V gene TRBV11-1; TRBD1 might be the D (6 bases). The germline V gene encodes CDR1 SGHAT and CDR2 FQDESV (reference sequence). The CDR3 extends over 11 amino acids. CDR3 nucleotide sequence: TGTGTCAGCTGGGACACCGGGGAGCCTTTTTTT. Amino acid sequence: CVSWDTGEPFF.

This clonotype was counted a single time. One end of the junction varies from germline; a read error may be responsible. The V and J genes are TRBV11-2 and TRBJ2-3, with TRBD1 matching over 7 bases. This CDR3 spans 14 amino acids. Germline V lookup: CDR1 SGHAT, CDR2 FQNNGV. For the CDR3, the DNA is TGTGCCAGTAGCTCACAGGGGATTGCAGATACGCAGTATTTT. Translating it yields CASSSQGIADTQYF.

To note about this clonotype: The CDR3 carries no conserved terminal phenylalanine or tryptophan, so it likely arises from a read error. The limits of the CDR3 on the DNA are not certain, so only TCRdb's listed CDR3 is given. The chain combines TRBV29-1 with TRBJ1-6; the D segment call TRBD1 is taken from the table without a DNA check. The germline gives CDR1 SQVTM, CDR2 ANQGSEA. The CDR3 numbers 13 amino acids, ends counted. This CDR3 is CSVARVRESPLHC.

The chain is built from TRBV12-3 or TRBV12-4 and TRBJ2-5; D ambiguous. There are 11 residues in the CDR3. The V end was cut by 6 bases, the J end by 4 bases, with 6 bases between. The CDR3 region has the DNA TGTGCCAGCAGCTTGGGAGAGACCCAGTACTTC. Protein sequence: CASSLGETQYF.

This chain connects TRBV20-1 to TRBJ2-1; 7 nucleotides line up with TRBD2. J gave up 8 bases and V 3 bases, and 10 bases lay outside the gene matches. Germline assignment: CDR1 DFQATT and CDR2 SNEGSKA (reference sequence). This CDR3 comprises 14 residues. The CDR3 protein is CSARDGGGLYEQFF. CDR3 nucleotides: TGCAGTGCTAGGGATGGGGGAGGGCTGTATGAGCAGTTCTTC.

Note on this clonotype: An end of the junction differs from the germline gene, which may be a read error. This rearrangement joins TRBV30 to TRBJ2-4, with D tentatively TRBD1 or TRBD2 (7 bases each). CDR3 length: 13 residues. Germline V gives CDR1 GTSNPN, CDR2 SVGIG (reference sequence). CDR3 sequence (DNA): TGTGCCTCGACAGGGACTACCAAAAACATTCAAAACTTC. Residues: CASTGTTKNIQNF.

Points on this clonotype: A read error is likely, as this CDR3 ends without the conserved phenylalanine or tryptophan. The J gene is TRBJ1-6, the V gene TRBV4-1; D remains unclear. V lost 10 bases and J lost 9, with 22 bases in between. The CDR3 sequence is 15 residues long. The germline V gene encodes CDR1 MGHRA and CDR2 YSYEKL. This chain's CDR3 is CAIRNLASGVSPLHC. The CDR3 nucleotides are TGCGCCATCCGAAACCTGGCATCTGGGGTTTCACCCCTCCACTGT.

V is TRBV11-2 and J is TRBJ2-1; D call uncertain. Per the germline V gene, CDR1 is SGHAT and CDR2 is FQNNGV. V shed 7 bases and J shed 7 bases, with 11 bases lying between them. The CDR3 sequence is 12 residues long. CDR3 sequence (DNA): TGTGCCAGCATTGGGCAGCAAAATGAGCAGTTCTTC. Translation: CASIGQQNEQFF.

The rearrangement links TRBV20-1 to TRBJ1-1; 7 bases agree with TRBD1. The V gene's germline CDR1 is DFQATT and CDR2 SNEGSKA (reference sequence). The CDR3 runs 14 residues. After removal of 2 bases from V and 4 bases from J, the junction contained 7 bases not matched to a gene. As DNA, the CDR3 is TGCAGTGCTAGAAAAAGGGCAGGGGGCACTGAAGCTTTCTTT. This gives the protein CSARKRAGGTEAFF.

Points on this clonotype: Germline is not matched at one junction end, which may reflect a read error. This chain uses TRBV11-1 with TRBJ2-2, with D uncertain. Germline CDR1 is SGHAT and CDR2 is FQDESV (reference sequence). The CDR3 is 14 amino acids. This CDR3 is CASSLALNTWELFF. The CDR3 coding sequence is TGTGCCAGCAGCTTAGCGTTGAACACCTGGGAGCTGTTTTTT.

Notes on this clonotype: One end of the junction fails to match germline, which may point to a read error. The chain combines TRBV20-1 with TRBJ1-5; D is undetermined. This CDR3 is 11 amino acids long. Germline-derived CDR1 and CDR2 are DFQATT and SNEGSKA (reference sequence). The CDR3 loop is CNAPLVGSQHF. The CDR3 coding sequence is TGCAATGCTCCATTGGTCGGGTCCCAGCATTTT.

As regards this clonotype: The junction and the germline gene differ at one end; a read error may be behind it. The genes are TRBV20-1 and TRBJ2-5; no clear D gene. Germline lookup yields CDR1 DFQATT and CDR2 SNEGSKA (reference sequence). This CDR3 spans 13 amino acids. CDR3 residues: CSARDWSQGTQYF. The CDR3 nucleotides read TGCAGTGCTAGAGACTGGAGTCAAGGGACCCAGTACTTC.

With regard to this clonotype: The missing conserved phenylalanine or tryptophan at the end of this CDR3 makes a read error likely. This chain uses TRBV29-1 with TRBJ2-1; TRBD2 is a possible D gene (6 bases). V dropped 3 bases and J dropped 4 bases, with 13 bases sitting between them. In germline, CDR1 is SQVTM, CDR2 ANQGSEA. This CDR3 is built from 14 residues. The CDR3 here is CSVDGLAGYNEQFS. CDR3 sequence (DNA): TGCAGCGTTGATGGGCTGGCGGGATACAATGAGCAGTTCTCC.

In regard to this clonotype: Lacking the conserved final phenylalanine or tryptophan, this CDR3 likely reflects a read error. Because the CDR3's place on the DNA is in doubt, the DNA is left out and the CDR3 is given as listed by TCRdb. CDR3 loop: CASNLNGANALSL. V and J are TRBV6-1 and TRBJ2-6. The CDR3 has 13 amino acids, counting both end residues. CDR1 MNHNS and CDR2 SASEGT come from the germline V gene.

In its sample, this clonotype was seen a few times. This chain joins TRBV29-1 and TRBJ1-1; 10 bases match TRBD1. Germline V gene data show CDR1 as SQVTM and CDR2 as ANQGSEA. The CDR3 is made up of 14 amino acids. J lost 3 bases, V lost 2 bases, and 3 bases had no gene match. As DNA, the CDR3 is TGCAGCGTTGAAAGAGGGACAGGGGACACTGAAGCTTTCTTT. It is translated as CSVERGTGDTEAFF.

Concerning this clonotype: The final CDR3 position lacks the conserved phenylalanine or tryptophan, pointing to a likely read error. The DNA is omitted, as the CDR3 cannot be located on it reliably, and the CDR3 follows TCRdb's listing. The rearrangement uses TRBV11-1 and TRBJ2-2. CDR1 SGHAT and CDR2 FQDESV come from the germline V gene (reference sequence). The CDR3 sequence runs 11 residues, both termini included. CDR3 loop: CASWVTGEPFL.

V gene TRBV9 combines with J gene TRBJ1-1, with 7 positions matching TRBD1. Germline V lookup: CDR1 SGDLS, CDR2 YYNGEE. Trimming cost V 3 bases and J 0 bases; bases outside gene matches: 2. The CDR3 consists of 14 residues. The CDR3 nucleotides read TGTGCCAGCAGCGGGGACAGTATGAACACTGAAGCTTTCTTT. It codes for CASSGDSMNTEAFF.

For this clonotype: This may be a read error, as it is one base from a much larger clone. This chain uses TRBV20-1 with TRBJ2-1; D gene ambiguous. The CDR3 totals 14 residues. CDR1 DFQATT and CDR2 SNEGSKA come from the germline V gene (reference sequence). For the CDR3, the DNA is TGCAGTGGTAGACATTCTACCCTCGCCAGGGAGCAGTTCTTC. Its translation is CSGRHSTLAREQFF.

The CDR3 loop is CASSSYTGDEQYF. The DNA for the CDR3 is TGTGCCAGCAGCTCCTATACAGGGGACGAGCAGTACTTC. The chain links TRBV11-2 to TRBJ2-7; 7 bases map to TRBD1. CDR1 and CDR2 (germline): SGHAT, FQNNGV. The CDR3 contains 13 residues. Trimming cost V 4 bases and J 5 bases; bases outside gene matches: 5.

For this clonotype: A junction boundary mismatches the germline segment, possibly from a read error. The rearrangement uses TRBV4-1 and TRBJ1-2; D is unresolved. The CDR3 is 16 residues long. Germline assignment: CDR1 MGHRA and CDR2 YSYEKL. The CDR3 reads CASSQDRHKGNYGYTF. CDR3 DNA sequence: TGCGCTAGCAGCCAAGATCGACACAAGGGAAACTATGGCTACACCTTC.

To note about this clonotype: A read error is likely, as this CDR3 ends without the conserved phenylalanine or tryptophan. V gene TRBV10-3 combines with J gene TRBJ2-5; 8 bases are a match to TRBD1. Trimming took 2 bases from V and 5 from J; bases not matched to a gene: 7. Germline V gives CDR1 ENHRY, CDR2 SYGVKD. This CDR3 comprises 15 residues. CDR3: CAISETGGTGETQYS. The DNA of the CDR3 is TGTGCCATCAGTGAGACAGGGGGAACGGGTGAGACCCAGTACTCC.